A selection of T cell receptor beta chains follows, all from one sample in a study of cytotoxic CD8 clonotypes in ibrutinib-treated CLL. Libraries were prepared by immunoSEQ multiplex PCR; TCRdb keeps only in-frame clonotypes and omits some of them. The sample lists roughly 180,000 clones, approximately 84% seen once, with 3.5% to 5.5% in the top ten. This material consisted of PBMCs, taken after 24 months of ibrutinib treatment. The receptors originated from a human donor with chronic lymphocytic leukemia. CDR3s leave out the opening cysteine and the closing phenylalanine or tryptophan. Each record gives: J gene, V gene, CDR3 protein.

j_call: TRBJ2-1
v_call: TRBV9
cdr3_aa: ASNYRETYNEQF

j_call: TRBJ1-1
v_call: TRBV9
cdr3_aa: ASSVGNRANTEAF

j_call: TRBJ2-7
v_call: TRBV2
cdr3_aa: ASSLDTYEQY

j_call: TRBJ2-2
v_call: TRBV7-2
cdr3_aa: ASSLSSYTGELF

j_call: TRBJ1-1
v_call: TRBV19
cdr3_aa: ASSPPGTALAEAF

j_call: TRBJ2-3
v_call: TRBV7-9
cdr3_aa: ASSSTGPSTDTQY

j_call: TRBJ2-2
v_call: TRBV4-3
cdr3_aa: ASSQEVPREEGRGAV

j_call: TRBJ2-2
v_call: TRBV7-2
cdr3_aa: ASSLSGRASTGELF

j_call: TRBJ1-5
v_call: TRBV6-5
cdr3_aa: ASSYGSNQPQH

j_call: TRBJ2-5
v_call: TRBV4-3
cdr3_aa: ASSRIGIQETQY

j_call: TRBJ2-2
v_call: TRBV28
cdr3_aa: ASSGAGLGTGELF

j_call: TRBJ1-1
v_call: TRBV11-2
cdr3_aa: ASSLIQGEAF

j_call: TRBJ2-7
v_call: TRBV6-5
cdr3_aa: ASSPGQLYEQY

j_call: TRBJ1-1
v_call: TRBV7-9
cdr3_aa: ASSFRGAREAF

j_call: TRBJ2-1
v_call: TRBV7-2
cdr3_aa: ASSRLAGTAYNEQF

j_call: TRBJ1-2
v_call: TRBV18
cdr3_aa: ASSPPGNGYT

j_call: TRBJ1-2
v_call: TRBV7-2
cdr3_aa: ASSSWTDYGYT

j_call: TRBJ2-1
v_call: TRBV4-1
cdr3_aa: ASSRVGLGRF

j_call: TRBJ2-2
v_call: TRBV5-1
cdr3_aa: ASSLLDRVTGELF

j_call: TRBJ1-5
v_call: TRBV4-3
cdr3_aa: ASSLDRGRQPQH

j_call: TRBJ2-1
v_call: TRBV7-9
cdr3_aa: ASSWGTGSSYNEQF

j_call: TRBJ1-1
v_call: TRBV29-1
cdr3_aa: SVVGGWNTEAF

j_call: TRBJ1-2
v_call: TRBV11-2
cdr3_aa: ASSPRRPTGHYGYT

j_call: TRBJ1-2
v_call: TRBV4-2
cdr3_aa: ASSSGDPYGYT

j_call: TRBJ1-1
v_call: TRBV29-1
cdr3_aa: SVRHTEAF

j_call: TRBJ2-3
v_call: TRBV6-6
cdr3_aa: AATSGRADTQY

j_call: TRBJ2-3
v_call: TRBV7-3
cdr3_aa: ASSLLGGATDTQY

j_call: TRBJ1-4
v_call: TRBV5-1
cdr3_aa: ASSLGGRGNEKLF